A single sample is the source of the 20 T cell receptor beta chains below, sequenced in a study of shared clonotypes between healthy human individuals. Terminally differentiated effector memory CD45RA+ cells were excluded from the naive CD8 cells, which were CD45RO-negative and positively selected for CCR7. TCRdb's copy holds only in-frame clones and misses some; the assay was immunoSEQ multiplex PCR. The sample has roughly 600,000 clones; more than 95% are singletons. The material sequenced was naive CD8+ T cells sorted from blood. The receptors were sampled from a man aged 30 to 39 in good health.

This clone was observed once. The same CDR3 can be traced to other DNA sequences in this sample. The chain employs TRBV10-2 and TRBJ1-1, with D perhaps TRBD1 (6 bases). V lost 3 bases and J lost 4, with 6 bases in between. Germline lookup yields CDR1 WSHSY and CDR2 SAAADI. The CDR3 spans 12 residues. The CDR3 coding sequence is TGCGCCAGCAGTGACAGGGGCACTGAAGCTTTCTTT. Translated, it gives CASSDRGTEAFF.

The CDR3 DNA is TGTGCCAGCAGCTTAGCGGGTCCAGGATCCTCCTACGAGCAGTACTTC. It is translated as CASSLAGPGSSYEQYF. The chain employs TRBV7-8 and TRBJ2-7, with D uncertain. The CDR3 extends over 16 amino acids. V shed 0 bases and J shed 0 bases, with 12 bases lying between them. Germline V gene lookup returns CDR1 SGHVS and CDR2 FQNEAQ.

The DNA of the CDR3 is TGTGCCAGCAGCTTAGAACCGGGACGGGGGATCTACGAGCAGTACTTC. This encodes CASSLEPGRGIYEQYF. The gene calls are TRBV7-6 and TRBJ2-7; the D gene is possibly TRBD2 (6 bases). V gave up 1 base and J gave up 3 bases, with 16 bases separating them. Germline V CDR1 and CDR2: SGHVS, FNYEAQ. This CDR3 contains 16 residues.

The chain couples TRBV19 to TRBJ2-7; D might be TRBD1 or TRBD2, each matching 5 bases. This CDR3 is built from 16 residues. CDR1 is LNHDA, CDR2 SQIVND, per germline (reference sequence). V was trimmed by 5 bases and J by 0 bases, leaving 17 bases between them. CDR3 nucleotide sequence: TGTGCCAGTAGTCTCACTAGTTGGGGGAGCTCCTACGAGCAGTACTTC. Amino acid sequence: CASSLTSWGSSYEQYF.

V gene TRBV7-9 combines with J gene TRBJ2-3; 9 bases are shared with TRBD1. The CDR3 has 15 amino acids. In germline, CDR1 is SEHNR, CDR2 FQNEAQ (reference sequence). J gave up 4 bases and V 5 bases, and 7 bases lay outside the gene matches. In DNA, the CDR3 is TGTGCCAGCAGCGAGATCCGGACAGGGGCAGATACGCAGTATTTT. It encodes CASSEIRTGADTQYF.

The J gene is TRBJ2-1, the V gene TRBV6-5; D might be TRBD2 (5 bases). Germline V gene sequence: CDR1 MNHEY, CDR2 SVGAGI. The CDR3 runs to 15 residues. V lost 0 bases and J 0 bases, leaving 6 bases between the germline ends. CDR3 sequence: CASSYSRDSYNEQFF. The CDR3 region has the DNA TGTGCCAGCAGTTACTCACGGGACTCCTACAATGAGCAGTTCTTC.

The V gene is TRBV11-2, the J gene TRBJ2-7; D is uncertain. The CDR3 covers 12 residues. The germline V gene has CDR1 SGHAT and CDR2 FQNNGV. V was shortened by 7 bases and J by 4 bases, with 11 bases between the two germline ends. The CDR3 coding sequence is TGTGCCAGCACCCAGGTTGCTTACGAGCAGTACTTC. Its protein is CASTQVAYEQYF.

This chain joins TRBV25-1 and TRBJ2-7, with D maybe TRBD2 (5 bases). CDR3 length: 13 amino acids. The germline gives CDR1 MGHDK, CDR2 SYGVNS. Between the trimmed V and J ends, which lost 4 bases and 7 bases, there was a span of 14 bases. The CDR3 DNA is TGTGCCAGCAGTGCCCGTAGTCCGGGGGAGCAGTACTTC. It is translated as CASSARSPGEQYF.

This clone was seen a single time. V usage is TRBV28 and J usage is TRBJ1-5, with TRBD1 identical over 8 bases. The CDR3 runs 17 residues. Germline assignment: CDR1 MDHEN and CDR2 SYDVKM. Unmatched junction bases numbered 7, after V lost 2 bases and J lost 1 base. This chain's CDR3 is CASSLEDRAISNQPQHF. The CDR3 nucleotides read TGTGCCAGCAGTTTAGAGGACAGGGCCATAAGCAATCAGCCCCAGCATTTT.

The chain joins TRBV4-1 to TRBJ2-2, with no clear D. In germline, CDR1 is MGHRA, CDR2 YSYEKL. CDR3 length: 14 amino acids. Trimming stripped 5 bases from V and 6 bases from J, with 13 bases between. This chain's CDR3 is CASSTLPMAGELFF. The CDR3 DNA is TGCGCCAGCAGCACACTGCCCATGGCCGGGGAGCTGTTTTTT.

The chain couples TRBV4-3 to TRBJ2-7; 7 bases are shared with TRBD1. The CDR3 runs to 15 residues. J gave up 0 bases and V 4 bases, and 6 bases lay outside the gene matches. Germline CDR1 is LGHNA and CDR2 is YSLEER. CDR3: CASSRFTGDSYEQYF. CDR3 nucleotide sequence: TGCGCCAGCAGCCGATTTACAGGGGACTCCTACGAGCAGTACTTC.

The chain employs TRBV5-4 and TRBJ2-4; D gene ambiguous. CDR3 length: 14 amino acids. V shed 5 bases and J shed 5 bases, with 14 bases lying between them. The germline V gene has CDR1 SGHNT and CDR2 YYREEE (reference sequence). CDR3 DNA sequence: TGTGCCAGCAGTCACCTAGACAACGAAAACATTCAGTACTTC. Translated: CASSHLDNENIQYF.

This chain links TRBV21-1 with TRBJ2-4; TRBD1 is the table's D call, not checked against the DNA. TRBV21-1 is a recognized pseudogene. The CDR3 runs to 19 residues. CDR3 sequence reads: CASSKPRPWGFLAKNIQYF. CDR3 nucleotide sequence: TGTGCCAGCAGCAAGCCGAGACCCTGGGGCTTCCTAGCCAAAAACATTCAGTACTTC.

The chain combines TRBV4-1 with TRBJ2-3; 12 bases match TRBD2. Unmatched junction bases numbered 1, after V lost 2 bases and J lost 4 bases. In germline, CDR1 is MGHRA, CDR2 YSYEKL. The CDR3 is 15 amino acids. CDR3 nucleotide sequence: TGCGCCAGCAGCCAACTAGCGGGAGGGTCAGATACGCAGTATTTT. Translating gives CASSQLAGGSDTQYF.

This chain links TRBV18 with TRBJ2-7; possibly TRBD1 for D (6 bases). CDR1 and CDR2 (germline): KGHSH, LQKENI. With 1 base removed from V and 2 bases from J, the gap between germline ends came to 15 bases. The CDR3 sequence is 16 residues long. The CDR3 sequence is CASSPLAAGVAYEQYF. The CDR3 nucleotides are TGTGCCAGCTCACCACTCGCGGCAGGGGTTGCCTACGAGCAGTACTTC.

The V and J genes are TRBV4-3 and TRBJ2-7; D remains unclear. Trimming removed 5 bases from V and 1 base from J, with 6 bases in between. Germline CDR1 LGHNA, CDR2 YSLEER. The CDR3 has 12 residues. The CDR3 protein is CASSDESYEQYF. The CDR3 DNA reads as TGCGCCAGCAGCGATGAGTCCTACGAGCAGTACTTC.

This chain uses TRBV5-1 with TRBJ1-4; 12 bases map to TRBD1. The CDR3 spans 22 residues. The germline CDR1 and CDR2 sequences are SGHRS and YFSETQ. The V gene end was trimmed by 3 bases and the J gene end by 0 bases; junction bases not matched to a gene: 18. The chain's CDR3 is CASSSGTGGTLIQSATNEKLFF. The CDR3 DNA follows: TGCGCCAGCAGCTCCGGGACAGGGGGCACTCTTATCCAATCCGCAACTAATGAAAAACTGTTTTTT.

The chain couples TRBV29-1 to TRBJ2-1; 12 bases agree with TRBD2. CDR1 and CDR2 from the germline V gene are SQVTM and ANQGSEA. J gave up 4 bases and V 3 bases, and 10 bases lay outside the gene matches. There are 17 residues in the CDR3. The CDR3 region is CSVEPGRGTSGYNEQFF. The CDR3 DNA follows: TGCAGCGTTGAGCCAGGTCGGGGGACTAGCGGGTACAATGAGCAGTTCTTC.

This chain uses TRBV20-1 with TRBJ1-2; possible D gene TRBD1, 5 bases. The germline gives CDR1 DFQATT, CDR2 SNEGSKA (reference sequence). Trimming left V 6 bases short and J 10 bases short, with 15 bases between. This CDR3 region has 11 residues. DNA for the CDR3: TGCAGTGCCTTTCCCGGACAAGACTACACCTTC. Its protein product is CSAFPGQDYTF.

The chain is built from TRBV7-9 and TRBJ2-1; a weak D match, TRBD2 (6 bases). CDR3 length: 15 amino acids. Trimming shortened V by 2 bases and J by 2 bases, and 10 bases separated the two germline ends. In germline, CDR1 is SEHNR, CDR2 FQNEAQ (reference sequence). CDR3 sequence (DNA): TGTGCCAGCAGCTTACTAGCGACAACCTACAATGAGCAGTTCTTC. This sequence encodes CASSLLATTYNEQFF.